The clone carrying this TCR beta chain was observed a single time. The antigen is undetermined. One entry per CDR3 protein results from TCRdb running MiXCR on the reads. In the table there are 75,000 to 95,000 distinct CDR3 sequences, about half of which are singletons. This specimen comes from a study of T cell repertoires in cytomegalovirus infection. Overall study context: The public TCR beta signatures pointed to both CMV infection and matching HLA type.

Germline V lookup: CDR1 LNHDA, CDR2 SQIVND (reference sequence). This CDR3 is built from 15 residues. Trimming stripped 7 bases from V and 1 base from J, with 16 bases between. The specimen comprised CD8+ T cells from cultured PBMCs, sampled from culture after CMV antigen stimulation. The chain carries TRBV19 and TRBJ1-1; TRBD1 is a possible D gene (5 bases). This TCR came from a human donor in good health (CMV status not recorded). Some clones in this sample may be carry-over from other donors' samples. CDR3 coding DNA: TGTGCCAGTAAGAGAGGGGAGGGCAGGAACACTGAAGCTTTCTTT. This translates into CASKRGEGRNTEAFF.